Presented here are 17 T cell receptor beta chains from one specimen sequenced in a study of cytomegalovirus exposure and HLA in healthy donors. Researchers ran the PCR with 60 Vbeta and 13 Jbeta primers. Using immunoSEQ multiplex PCR, the repertoire was profiled, and TCRdb retains in-frame clones only, with some absent. This sample has about 160,000 clones, with over 70% found just once. Input material: PBMCs. These receptors came from a woman aged 30 to 39 in good health and CMV-seronegative.

This rearrangement joins TRBV18 to TRBJ1-3, with 8 bases aligning to TRBD1. The V and J ends lost 2 bases and 0 bases, in that order; junction bases with no gene match: 9. Germline V gene lookup returns CDR1 KGHSH and CDR2 LQKENI. The CDR3 contains 18 residues. The CDR3 reads CASSPTTTGDASGNTIYF. The CDR3 DNA follows: TGTGCCAGCTCACCAACAACGACAGGGGACGCCTCTGGAAACACCATATATTTT.

The gene calls are TRBV6-1 and TRBJ1-2, with 11 bases fitting TRBD1. Looked up from germline, CDR1 is MNHNS and CDR2 is SASEGT. The CDR3 loop spans 16 amino acids. With V trimmed by 6 bases and J by 4 bases, 10 bases remained unmatched. The CDR3 here is CASSELGTGGIYGYTF. The CDR3 nucleotides read TGTGCCAGCAGCGAATTAGGGACAGGGGGTATCTATGGCTACACCTTC.

J is TRBJ2-7 and V is TRBV13; 7 bases are a match to TRBD2. The CDR3 is 13 residues long. The J segment lost 1 base and the V segment lost 5 bases, leaving 2 bases of the junction unmatched. Looked up from germline, CDR1 is PRHDT and CDR2 is FYEKMQ (reference sequence). CDR3 sequence (DNA): TGTGCCAGCAGCCCCGGGAGGTCCTACGAGCAGTACTTC. Protein product: CASSPGRSYEQYF.

V and J are TRBV7-3 and TRBJ1-1; 7 nucleotides align to TRBD1. Germline assignment: CDR1 SGHTA and CDR2 FQGTGA. Unmatched junction bases numbered 5, after V lost 3 bases and J lost 4 bases. The CDR3 is 14 amino acids. In DNA form, the CDR3 reads TGTGCCAGCAGCTTTGGGACAGCGGGCACTGAAGCTTTCTTT. Residues: CASSFGTAGTEAFF.

This clone turned up a few times. In nucleotides, the CDR3 is TGCGCCAGCAGCTTGTTCCTTACAGGGGGCTCCTACAATGAGCAGTTCTTC. It translates to CASSLFLTGGSYNEQFF. This rearrangement joins TRBV5-1 to TRBJ2-1, with 8 bases that match TRBD1. CDR1 and CDR2 from the germline V gene are SGHRS and YFSETQ. The CDR3 is 17 amino acids. The V segment lost 1 base and the J segment 0 bases; nucleotides outside the gene matches: 6.

As to this clone: The junction shows a germline mismatch at one end, possibly a read error. The genes are TRBV28 and TRBJ1-1; no definite D call. The CDR3 is 14 residues long. CDR1 is MDHEN and CDR2 is SYDVKM in the germline V gene. The CDR3, as DNA: TGTGCCAGCAGTTTAGGCGGGTTGAATACTGAAGCTTTCTTT. Translation: CASSLGGLNTEAFF.

On this clone itself: Other DNA sequences from this sample encode an identical CDR3 as well. The chain couples TRBV20-1 to TRBJ1-1; D unresolved. Between the trimmed V and J ends, which lost 4 bases and 5 bases, there was a span of 5 bases. The CDR3 has 10 residues. Per germline, CDR1 DFQATT and CDR2 SNEGSKA (reference sequence). The CDR3 nucleotides read TGCAGTGCTACCCGGACTGAAGCTTTCTTT. As protein: CSATRTEAFF.

This CDR3 reads CASGPGRTIYNEQFF. As DNA, the CDR3 is TGTGCTAGTGGACCTGGCAGGACTATTTACAATGAGCAGTTCTTC. J is TRBJ2-1 and V is TRBV12-5; tentative D call: TRBD2 (6 bases). V was cut by 6 bases and J by 4 bases, with 16 bases left in between. Germline V gene lookup returns CDR1 LGHNT and CDR2 FRNRAP. CDR3 length equals 15 residues.

J is TRBJ2-7 and V is TRBV27; 7 bases are a match to TRBD2. The CDR3 spans 17 residues. The ends lost 4 bases at V and 6 bases at J; junction bases unmatched: 18. CDR1 MNHEY and CDR2 SMNVEV come from the germline V gene (reference sequence). CDR3 loop: CASSSPTPRGGKREQYF. The CDR3 region has the DNA TGTGCCAGCAGTTCACCGACGCCCCGCGGGGGAAAGCGCGAGCAGTACTTC.

The chain is built from TRBV7-6 and TRBJ2-7; 9 nucleotides line up with TRBD2. The V gene's germline CDR1 is SGHVS and CDR2 FNYEAQ. The CDR3 is made up of 14 amino acids. V was pared by 4 bases and J by 7 bases, with 8 bases of the junction left unmatched. The CDR3 coding sequence is TGTGCCAGCAGCTCGCGGGGGGGCGAAGGGGAGCAGTACTTC. Encoded protein: CASSSRGGEGEQYF.

The genes are TRBV9 and TRBJ2-1; 12 bases match TRBD2. After removal of 0 bases from V and 0 bases from J, the junction contained 7 bases not matched to a gene. The CDR3 covers 19 residues. The V gene's germline CDR1 is SGDLS and CDR2 YYNGEE. The chain's CDR3 is CASSVDLAGGSSSYNEQFF. The CDR3, as DNA: TGTGCCAGCAGCGTAGATCTAGCGGGGGGGTCCAGCTCCTACAATGAGCAGTTCTTC.

The V and J genes are TRBV19 and TRBJ2-2; TRBD2 aligns across 15 bases. Trimming cost V 5 bases and J 4 bases; bases outside gene matches: 2. The CDR3 covers 16 residues. Germline V gene sequence: CDR1 LNHDA, CDR2 SQIVND (reference sequence). The CDR3 protein is CASSGTSGGRTGELFF. DNA for the CDR3: TGTGCCAGTAGTGGGACTAGCGGGGGGCGCACCGGGGAGCTGTTTTTT.

The chain joins TRBV7-9 to TRBJ1-6; 7 bases line up with TRBD1. The CDR3 loop spans 15 amino acids. CDR1 is SEHNR and CDR2 is FQNEAQ in the germline V gene (reference sequence). V lost 6 bases, J lost 8 bases, and 10 bases stayed unmatched. This CDR3 reads CASRKDRVRDSPLHF. Here the CDR3 DNA reads TGTGCCAGCAGGAAAGACAGGGTACGGGATTCACCCCTCCACTTT. Using reference TRBV7-9 and TRBJ1-6 for the parts outside the CDR3, the full variable domain is DTGVSQNPRHKITKRGQNVTFRCDPISEHNRLYWYRQTLGQGPEFLTYFQNEAQLEKSRLLSDRFSAERPKGSFSTLEIQRTEQGDSAMYLCASRKDRVRDSPLHFGNGTRLTVT.

This chain uses TRBV29-1 with TRBJ2-2, with 7 bases matching TRBD2. The CDR3 is made up of 13 amino acids. The junction had 7 bases not matched to a gene; V was cut back by 5 bases and J by 7 bases. Germline loops: CDR1 SQVTM, CDR2 ANQGSEA. The CDR3 sequence: CSVWTRFDGELFF. The DNA of the CDR3 is TGCAGCGTTTGGACTAGATTCGACGGGGAGCTGTTTTTT.

The table lists this clone with a few counts. The chain uses TRBV18 and TRBJ2-5; D may be TRBD2 (6 bases). CDR1 and CDR2 (germline): KGHSH, LQKENI. Between the trimmed V and J ends, which lost 3 bases and 0 bases, there was a span of 8 bases. The CDR3 is 14 residues long. CDR3 sequence (DNA): TGTGCCAGCTCACCGGGACTTGACCAAGAGACCCAGTACTTC. Amino acids: CASSPGLDQETQYF.

The V call is TRBV18, the J call TRBJ2-3; TRBD2 agrees at 8 bases. Germline trimming cut 2 bases from V and 0 bases from J; bases unmatched to any gene: 13. From germline, CDR1 is KGHSH and CDR2 LQKENI. CDR3 length equals 19 residues. DNA of the CDR3: TGTGCCAGCTCACCATACTTGAGCAGCGGGGGTGCTAGCACAGATACGCAGTATTTT. This codes for CASSPYLSSGGASTDTQYF.

In its sample, this clone was seen once. At one end the junction does not follow the germline gene, possibly because of a read error. The chain links TRBV15 to TRBJ2-3; TRBD2 matches 8 bases. This CDR3 spans 14 amino acids. From germline, CDR1 is LNHNV and CDR2 YYDKDF (reference sequence). In DNA form, the CDR3 reads TGTGCCACCAGCCCGGGGATAGCGGGGCTCGTACCGGCTTTT. Translating it yields CATSPGIAGLVPAF.